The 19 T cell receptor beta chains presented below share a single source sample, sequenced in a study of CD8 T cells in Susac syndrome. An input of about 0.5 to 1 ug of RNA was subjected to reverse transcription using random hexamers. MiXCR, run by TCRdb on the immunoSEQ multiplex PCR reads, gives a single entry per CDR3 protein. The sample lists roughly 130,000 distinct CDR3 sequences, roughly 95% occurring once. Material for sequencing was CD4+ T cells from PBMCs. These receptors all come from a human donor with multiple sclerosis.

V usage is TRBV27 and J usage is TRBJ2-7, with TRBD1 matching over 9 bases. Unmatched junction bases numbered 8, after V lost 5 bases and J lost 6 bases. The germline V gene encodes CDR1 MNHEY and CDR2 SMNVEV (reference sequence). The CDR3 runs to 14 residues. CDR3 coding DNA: TGTGCCAGCAGTCTGTGGACAGGGGAGGGCGAGCAGTACTTC. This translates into CASSLWTGEGEQYF.

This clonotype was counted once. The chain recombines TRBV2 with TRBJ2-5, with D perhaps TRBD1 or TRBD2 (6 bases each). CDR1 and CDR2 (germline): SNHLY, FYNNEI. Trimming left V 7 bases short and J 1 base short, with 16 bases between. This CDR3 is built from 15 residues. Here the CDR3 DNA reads TGTGCCAGCATCTTTCCGGGGGCAAGCCAAGAGACCCAGTACTTC. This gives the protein CASIFPGASQETQYF.

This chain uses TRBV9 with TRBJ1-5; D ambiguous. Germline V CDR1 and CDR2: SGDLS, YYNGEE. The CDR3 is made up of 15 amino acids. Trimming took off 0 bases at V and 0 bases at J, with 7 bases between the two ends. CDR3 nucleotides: TGTGCCAGCAGCGTAGAAGGTGATAGCAATCAGCCCCAGCATTTT. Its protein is CASSVEGDSNQPQHF.

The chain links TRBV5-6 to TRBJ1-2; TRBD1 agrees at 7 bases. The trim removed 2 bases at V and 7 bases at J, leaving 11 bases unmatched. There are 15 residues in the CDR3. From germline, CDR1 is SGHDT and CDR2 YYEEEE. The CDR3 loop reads CASSFLTGESSGYTF. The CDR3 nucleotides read TGTGCCAGCAGCTTTTTAACAGGGGAAAGCTCTGGCTACACCTTC.

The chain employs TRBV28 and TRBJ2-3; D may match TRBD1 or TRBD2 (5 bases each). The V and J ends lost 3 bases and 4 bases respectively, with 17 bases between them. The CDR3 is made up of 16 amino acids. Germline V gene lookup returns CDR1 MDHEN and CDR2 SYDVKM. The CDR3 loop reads CASSLGGSRAADTQYF. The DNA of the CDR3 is TGTGCCAGCAGTTTGGGTGGGAGCAGGGCGGCAGATACGCAGTATTTT. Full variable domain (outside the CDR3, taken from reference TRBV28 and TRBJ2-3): DVKVTQSSRYLVKRTGEKVFLECVQDMDHENMFWYRQDPGLGLRLIYFSYDVKMKEKGDIPEGYSVSREKKERFSLILESASTNQTSMYLCASSLGGSRAADTQYFGPGTRLTVL.

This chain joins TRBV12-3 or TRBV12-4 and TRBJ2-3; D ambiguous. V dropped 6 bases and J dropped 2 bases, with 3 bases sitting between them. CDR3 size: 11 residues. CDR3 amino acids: CASRLTDTQYF. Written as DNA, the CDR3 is TGTGCCAGCAGACTCACAGATACGCAGTATTTT.

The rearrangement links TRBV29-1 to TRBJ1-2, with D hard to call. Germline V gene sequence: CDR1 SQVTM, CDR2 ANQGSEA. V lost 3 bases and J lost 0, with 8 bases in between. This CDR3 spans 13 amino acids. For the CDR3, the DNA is TGCAGCGTTGAGGACGGTACTAACTATGGCTACACCTTC. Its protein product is CSVEDGTNYGYTF. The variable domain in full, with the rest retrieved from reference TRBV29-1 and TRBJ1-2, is SAVISQKPSRDICQRGTSLTIQCQVDSQVTMMFWYRQQPGQSLTLIATANQGSEATYESGFVIDKFPISRPNLTFSTLTVSNMSPEDSSIYLCSVEDGTNYGYTFGSGTRLTVV.

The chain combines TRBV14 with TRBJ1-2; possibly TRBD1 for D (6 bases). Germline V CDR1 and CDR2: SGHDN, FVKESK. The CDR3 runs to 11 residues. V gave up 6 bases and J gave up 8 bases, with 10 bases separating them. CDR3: CASSKGGGYTF. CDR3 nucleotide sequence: TGTGCCAGCAGTAAGGGGGGCGGCTACACCTTC.

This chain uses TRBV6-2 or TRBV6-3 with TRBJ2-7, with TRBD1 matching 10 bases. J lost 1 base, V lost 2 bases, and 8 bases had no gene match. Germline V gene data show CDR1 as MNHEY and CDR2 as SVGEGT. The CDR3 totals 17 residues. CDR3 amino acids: CASSYEFGTGASYEQYF. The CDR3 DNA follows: TGTGCCAGCAGTTACGAATTCGGGACAGGGGCTTCCTACGAGCAGTACTTC.

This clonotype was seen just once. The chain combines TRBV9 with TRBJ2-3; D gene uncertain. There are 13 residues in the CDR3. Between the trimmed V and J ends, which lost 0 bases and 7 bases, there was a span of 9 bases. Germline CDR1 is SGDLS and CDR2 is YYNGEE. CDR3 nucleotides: TGTGCCAGCAGCGTAGCCCTCGAAAATACGCAGTATTTT. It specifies CASSVALENTQYF.

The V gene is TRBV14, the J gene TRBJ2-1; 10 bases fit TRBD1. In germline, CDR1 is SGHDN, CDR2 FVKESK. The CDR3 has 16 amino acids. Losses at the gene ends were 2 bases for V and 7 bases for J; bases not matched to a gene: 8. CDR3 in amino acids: CASSQKGQGRLNEQFF. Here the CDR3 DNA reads TGTGCCAGCAGCCAAAAGGGACAGGGGAGGTTGAATGAGCAGTTCTTC.

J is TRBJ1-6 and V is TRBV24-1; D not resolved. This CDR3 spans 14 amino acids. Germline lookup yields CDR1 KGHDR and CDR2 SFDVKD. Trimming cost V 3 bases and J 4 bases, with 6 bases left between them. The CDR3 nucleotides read TGTGCCACCAGTGATACAGCGTATAATTCACCCCTCCACTTT. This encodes CATSDTAYNSPLHF.

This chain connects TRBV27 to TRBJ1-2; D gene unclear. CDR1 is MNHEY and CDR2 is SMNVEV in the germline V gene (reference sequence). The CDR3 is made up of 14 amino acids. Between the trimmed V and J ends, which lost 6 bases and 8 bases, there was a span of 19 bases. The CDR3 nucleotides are TGTGCCAGCAGGGACTATAGGGCAGCAGGAGGCTACACCTTC. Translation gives CASRDYRAAGGYTF.

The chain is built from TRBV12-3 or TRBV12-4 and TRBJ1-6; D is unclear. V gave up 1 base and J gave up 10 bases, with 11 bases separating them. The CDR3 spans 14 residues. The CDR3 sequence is CASSLGKGGSPLHF. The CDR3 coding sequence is TGTGCCAGCAGTTTAGGGAAAGGCGGATCACCCCTCCACTTT.

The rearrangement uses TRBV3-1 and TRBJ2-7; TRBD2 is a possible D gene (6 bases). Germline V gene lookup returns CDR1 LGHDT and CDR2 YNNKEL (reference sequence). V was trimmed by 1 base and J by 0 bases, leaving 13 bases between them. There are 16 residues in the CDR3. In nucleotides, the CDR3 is TGTGCCAGCAGCCAAGGATTTGGAGGGAACTCCTACGAGCAGTACTTC. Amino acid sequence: CASSQGFGGNSYEQYF.

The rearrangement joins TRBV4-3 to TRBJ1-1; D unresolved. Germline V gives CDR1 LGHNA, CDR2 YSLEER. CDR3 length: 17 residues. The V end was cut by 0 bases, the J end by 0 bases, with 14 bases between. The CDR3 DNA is TGCGCCAGCAGCCAAGATCTACCATACCACATGAACACTGAAGCTTTCTTT. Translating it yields CASSQDLPYHMNTEAFF.

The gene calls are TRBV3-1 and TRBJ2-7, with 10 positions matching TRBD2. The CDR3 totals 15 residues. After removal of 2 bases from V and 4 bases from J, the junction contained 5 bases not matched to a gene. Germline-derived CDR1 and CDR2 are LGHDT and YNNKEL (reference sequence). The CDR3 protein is CASSQLAGVRYEQYF. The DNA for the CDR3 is TGTGCCAGCAGCCAACTAGCGGGAGTTCGGTACGAGCAGTACTTC.

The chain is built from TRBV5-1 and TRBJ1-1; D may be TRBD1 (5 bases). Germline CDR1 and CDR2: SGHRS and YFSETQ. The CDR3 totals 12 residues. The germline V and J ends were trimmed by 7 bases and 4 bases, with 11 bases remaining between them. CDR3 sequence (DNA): TGCGCCAGCTACAGGCGCCCCACTGAAGCTTTCTTT. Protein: CASYRRPTEAFF.

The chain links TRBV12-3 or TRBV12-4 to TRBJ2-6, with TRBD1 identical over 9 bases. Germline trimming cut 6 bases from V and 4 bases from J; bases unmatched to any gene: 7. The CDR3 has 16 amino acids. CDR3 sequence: CASRPTGGAGANVLTF. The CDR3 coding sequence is TGTGCCAGCAGGCCTACAGGGGGCGCCGGGGCCAACGTCCTGACTTTC.